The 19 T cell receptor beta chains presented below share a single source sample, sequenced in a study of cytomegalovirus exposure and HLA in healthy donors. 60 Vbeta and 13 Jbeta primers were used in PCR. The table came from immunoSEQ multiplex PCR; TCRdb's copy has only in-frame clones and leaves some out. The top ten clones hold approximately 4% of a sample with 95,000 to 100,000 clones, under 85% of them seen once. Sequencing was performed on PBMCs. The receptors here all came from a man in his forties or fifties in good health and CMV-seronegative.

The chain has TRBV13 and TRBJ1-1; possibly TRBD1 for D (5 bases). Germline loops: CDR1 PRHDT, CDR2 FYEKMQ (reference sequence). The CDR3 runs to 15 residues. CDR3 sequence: CASINPGRVNTEAFF. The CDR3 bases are TGTGCTTCTATTAATCCGGGCAGGGTGAACACTGAAGCTTTCTTT.

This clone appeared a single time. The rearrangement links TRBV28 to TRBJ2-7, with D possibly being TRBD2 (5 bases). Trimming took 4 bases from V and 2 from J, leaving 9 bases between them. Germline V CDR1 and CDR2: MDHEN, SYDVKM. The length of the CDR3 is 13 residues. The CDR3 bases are TGTGCCAGCAGTTGGAGGAGCGCCTACGAGCAGTACGTC. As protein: CASSWRSAYEQYV.

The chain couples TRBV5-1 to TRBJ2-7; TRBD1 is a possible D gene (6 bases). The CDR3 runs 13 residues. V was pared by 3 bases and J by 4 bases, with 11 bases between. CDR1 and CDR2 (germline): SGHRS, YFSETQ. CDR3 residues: CASSSTGEYEQYF. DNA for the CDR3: TGCGCCAGCAGCTCGACAGGAGAATACGAGCAGTACTTC.

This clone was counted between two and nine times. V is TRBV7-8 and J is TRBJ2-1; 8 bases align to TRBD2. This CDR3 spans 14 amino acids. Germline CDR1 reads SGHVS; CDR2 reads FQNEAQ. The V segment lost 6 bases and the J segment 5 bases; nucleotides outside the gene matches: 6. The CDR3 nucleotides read TGTGCCAGCAGTCCGAAGGGACTAGACAATGAGCAGTTCTTC. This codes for CASSPKGLDNEQFF. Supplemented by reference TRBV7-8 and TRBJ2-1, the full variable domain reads GAGVSQSPRYKVAKRGQDVALRCDPISGHVSLFWYQQALGQGPEFLTYFQNEAQLDKSGLPSDRFFAERPEGSVSTLKIQRTQQEDSAVYLCASSPKGLDNEQFFGPGTRLTVL.

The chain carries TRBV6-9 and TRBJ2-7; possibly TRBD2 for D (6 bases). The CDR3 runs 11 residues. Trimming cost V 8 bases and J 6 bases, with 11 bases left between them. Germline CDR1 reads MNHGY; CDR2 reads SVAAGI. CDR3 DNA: TGTGCCAGCTCAGGGAGGTCCGAGCAGTACGTC. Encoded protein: CASSGRSEQYV.

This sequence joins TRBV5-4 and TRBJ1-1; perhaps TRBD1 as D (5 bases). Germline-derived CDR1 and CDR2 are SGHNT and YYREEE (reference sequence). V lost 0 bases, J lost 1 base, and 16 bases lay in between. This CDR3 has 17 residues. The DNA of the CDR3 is TGTGCCAGCAGCTTGGCCTGGGGACCGGGGGGGAACACTGAAGCTTTCTTT. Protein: CASSLAWGPGGNTEAFF.

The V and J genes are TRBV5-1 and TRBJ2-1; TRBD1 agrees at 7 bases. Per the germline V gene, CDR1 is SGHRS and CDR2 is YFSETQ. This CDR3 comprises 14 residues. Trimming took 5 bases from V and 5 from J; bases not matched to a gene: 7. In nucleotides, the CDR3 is TGCGCCAGCAGTGTACAGGGGAAGGACAATGAGCAGTTCTTC. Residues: CASSVQGKDNEQFF.

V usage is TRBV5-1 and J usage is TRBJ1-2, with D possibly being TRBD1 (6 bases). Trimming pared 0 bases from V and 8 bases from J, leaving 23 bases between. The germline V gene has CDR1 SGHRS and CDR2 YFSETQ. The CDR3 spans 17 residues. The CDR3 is CASSLGHSTGGGTGYTF. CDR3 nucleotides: TGCGCCAGCAGCTTGGGACACTCGACGGGAGGGGGGACCGGCTACACCTTC. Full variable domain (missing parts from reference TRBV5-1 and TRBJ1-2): KAGVTQTPRYLIKTRGQQVTLSCSPISGHRSVSWYQQTPGQGLQFLFEYFSETQRNKGNFPGRFSGRQFSNSRSEMNVSTLELGDSALYLCASSLGHSTGGGTGYTFGSGTRLTVV.

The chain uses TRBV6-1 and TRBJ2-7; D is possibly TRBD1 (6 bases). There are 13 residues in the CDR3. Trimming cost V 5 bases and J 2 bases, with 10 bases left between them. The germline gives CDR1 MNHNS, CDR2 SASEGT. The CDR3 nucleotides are TGTGCCAGCAGTACACAGGGAACCTACGAGCAGTACGTC. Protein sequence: CASSTQGTYEQYV.

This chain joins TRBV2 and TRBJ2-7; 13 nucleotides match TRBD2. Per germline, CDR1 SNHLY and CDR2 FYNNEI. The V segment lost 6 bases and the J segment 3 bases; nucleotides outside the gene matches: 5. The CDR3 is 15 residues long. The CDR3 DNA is TGTGCCAGCAGCGGGACTAGCGGGGCCATCTACGAGCAGTACTTC. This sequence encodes CASSGTSGAIYEQYF.

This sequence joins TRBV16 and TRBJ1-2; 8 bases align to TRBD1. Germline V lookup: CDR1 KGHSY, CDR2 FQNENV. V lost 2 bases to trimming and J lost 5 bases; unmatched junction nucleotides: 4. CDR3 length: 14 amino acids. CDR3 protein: CASSQGTGGYGYTF. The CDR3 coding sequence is TGTGCCAGCAGCCAAGGGACAGGCGGGTATGGCTACACCTTC.

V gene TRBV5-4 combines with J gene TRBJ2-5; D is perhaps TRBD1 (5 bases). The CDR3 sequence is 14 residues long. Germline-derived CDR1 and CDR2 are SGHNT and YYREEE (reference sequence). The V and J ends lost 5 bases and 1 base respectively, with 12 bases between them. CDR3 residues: CASSYAQVQETQYF. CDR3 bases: TGTGCCAGCAGTTATGCACAGGTCCAAGAGACCCAGTACTTC.

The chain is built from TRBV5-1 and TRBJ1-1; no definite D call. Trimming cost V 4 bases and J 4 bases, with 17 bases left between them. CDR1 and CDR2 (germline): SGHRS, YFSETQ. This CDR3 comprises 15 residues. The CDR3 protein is CASSPLAGVPTEAFF. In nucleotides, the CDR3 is TGCGCCAGCAGCCCCCTGGCCGGAGTACCCACTGAAGCTTTCTTT.

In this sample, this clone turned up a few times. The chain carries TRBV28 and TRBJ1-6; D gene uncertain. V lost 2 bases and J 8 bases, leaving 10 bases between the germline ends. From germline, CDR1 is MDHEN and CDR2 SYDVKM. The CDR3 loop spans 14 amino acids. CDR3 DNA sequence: TGTGCCAGCAGTTTAGGAAGCGCCGATTCACCCCTCCACTTT. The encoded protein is CASSLGSADSPLHF.

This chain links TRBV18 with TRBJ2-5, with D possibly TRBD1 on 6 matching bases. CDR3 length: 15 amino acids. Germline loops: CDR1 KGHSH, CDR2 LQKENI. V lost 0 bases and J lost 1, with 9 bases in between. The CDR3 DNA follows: TGTGCCAGCTCACCACCGGGACAAGTCCAAGAGACCCAGTACTTC. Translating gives CASSPPGQVQETQYF.

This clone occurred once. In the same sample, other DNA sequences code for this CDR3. In nucleotides, the CDR3 is TGTGCCATCAAAGGGCAGGGGTCCTACGAGCAGTACGTC. Translation: CAIKGQGSYEQYV. The V and J genes are TRBV10-3 and TRBJ2-7, with D perhaps matching TRBD1 (6 bases). V lost 7 bases, J lost 1 base, and 11 bases lay in between. This CDR3 spans 13 amino acids. The germline V gene has CDR1 ENHRY and CDR2 SYGVKD.

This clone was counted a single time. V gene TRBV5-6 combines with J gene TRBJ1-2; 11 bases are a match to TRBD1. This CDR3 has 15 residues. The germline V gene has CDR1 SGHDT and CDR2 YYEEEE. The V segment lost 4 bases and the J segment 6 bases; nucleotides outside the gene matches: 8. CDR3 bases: TGTGCCAGCAGCAAGGACAGGGGGCAAAAGGATGGCTACACCTTC. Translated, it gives CASSKDRGQKDGYTF.

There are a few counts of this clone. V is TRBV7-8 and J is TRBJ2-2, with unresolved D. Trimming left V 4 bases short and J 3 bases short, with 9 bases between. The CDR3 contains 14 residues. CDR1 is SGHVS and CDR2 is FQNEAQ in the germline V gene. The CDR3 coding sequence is TGTGCCAGCAGCTCCCGCGCGGACACCGGGGAGCTGTTTTTT. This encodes CASSSRADTGELFF.

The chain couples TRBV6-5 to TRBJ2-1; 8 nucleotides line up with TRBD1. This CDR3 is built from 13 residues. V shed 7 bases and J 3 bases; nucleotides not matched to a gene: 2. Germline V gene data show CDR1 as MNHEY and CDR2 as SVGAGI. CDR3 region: CASNTGGYNEQFF. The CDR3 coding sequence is TGTGCCAGCAATACAGGGGGCTACAATGAGCAGTTCTTC.